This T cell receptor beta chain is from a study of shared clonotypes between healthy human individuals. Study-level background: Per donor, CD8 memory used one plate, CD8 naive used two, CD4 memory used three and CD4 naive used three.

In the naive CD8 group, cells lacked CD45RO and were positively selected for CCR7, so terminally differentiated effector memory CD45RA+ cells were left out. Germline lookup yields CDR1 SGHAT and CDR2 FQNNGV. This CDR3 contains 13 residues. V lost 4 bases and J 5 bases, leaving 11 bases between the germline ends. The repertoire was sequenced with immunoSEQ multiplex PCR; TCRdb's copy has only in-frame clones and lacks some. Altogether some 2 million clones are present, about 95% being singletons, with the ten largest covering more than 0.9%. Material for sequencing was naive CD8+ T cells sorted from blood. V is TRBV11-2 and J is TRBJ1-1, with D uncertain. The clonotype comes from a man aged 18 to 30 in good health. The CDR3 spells CASSSLPGTEAFF. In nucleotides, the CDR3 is TGTGCCAGCAGCTCCCTTCCCGGGACTGAAGCTTTCTTT. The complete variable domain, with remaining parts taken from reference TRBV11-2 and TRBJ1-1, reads EAGVAQSPRYKIIEKRQSVAFWCNPISGHATLYWYQQILGQGPKLLIQFQNNGVVDDSQLPKDRFSAERLKGVDSTLKIQPAKLEDSAVYLCASSSLPGTEAFFGQGTRLTVV.